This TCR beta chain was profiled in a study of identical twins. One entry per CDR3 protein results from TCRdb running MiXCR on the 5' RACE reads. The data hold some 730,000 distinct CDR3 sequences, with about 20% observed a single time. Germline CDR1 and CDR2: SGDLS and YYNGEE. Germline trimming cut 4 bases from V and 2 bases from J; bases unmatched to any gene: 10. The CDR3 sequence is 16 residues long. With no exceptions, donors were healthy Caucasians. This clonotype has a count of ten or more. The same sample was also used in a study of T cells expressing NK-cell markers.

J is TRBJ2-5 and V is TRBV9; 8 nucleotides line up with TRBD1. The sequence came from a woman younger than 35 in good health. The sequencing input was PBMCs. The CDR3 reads CASSPYIGTGQETQYF. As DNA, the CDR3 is TGTGCCAGCAGCCCATACATTGGGACAGGACAAGAGACCCAGTACTTC.